One and the same sample provided the 25 T cell receptor beta chains below, sequenced in a study of cytomegalovirus exposure and HLA in healthy donors. 13 Jbeta primers and 60 Vbeta primers were used for the PCR. Sequencing was performed with immunoSEQ multiplex PCR; in TCRdb, only in-frame clones are kept and a portion is missing. This sample yields 150,000 to 250,000 clones, of which around 80% are seen a single time; 4.4% belongs to the top ten. Sample: PBMCs. The receptor set was obtained from a woman in her 30s in good health and CMV-seropositive.

Only a few counts were recorded for this clone. The chain has TRBV9 and TRBJ2-2; a weak D match, TRBD2 (5 bases). The V gene lost 3 bases and the J gene lost 4 bases, with 13 bases spanning the gap. This CDR3 has 15 residues. The germline V gene encodes CDR1 SGDLS and CDR2 YYNGEE. CDR3 residues: CASSGVDLSTGELFF. The CDR3, as DNA: TGTGCCAGCAGCGGCGTGGACTTATCCACCGGGGAGCTGTTTTTT.

V is TRBV27 and J is TRBJ2-2; TRBD1 matches at 8 bases. V lost 4 bases, J lost 5 bases, and 3 bases stayed unmatched. The germline V gene encodes CDR1 MNHEY and CDR2 SMNVEV (reference sequence). The CDR3 consists of 14 residues. Here the CDR3 reads CASSSRTGTGELFF. CDR3 DNA: TGTGCCAGCAGTTCGCGGACAGGGACCGGGGAGCTGTTTTTT.

The chain employs TRBV30 and TRBJ2-2, with no clear D. The CDR3 loop spans 14 amino acids. Deletions cut 2 bases from V and 1 base from J, with 8 bases between. Per the germline V gene, CDR1 is GTSNPN and CDR2 is SVGIG (reference sequence). The CDR3 region is CAWSIILNTGELFF. CDR3 nucleotide sequence: TGTGCCTGGAGTATTATATTGAACACCGGGGAGCTGTTTTTT.

The chain links TRBV2 to TRBJ2-7; D gene unclear. The CDR3 loop spans 15 amino acids. V dropped 7 bases and J dropped 1 base, with 17 bases sitting between them. Germline V gene data show CDR1 as SNHLY and CDR2 as FYNNEI. CDR3 sequence (DNA): TGTGCCAGCATGGCCCTAGTCCTTCAATCCTACGAGCAGTACTTC. Its translation: CASMALVLQSYEQYF.

A word on this clone: Relative to the germline gene, one junction end is altered; a read error may explain this. This chain uses TRBV7-8 with TRBJ2-1; a weak D match, TRBD2 (5 bases). The CDR3 consists of 16 residues. Germline V gives CDR1 SGHVS, CDR2 FQNEAQ. CDR3 sequence: CASSLHGLSSYNEQLF. CDR3 nucleotides: TGTGCCAGCAGCTTACATGGACTTAGCTCCTACAATGAGCAGCTCTTC.

This chain joins TRBV29-1 and TRBJ1-2, with 8 bases aligning to TRBD1. CDR1 is SQVTM, CDR2 ANQGSEA, per germline. The CDR3 spans 15 residues. V lost 6 bases and J lost 4; bases outside the gene matches: 13. The CDR3 sequence is CSVAGEDRAGYGYTF. The DNA for the CDR3 is TGCAGCGTGGCGGGAGAGGACAGGGCCGGCTATGGCTACACCTTC.

The chain employs TRBV5-1 and TRBJ2-1, with 16 bases lining up with TRBD2. The junction had 8 bases not matched to a gene; V was cut back by 7 bases and J by 4 bases. The CDR3 extends over 17 amino acids. The germline V gene has CDR1 SGHRS and CDR2 YFSETQ. CDR3 sequence reads: CASSTGLAGGLYNEQFF. CDR3 sequence (DNA): TGCGCCAGCTCGACGGGACTAGCGGGGGGGCTTTACAATGAGCAGTTCTTC.

The CDR3 DNA reads TGTGCCAGCAGCTTGGGACAGGGGGCGCGTACCTATGGCTACACCTTC. Its translation: CASSLGQGARTYGYTF. The chain recombines TRBV9 with TRBJ1-2, with TRBD1 matching over 12 bases. The CDR3 contains 16 residues. The V segment lost 4 bases and the J segment 4 bases; nucleotides outside the gene matches: 8. The germline V gene encodes CDR1 SGDLS and CDR2 YYNGEE.

A few counts support this clone. V is TRBV18 and J is TRBJ1-4; no reliable D call. This CDR3 is 16 amino acids long. Germline CDR1 KGHSH, CDR2 LQKENI. V gave up 2 bases and J gave up 7 bases, with 17 bases separating them. The CDR3 nucleotides are TGTGCCAGCTCACCAACGACTAATGGGCGGGCTGAAAAACTGTTTTTT. It specifies CASSPTTNGRAEKLFF.

V gene TRBV2 combines with J gene TRBJ2-7, with unresolved D. Trimming removed 4 bases at V and 3 bases at J, with 7 bases between. The CDR3 spans 12 residues. The germline V gene encodes CDR1 SNHLY and CDR2 FYNNEI. CDR3 bases: TGTGCCAGCAGTGCCGACAACTACGAGCAGTACTTC. This codes for CASSADNYEQYF.

The chain recombines TRBV6-6 with TRBJ2-7; 10 bases map to TRBD2. CDR1 and CDR2 from the germline V gene are MNHNY and SVGAGI (reference sequence). V gave up 6 bases and J gave up 1 base; unmatched junction bases: 3. This CDR3 region has 14 residues. In nucleotides, the CDR3 is TGTGCCAGCAGAGGACTAGCGGATTCCTACGAGCAGTACTTC. It is translated as CASRGLADSYEQYF.

This chain connects TRBV7-6 to TRBJ2-2, with 14 bases aligning to TRBD2. This CDR3 contains 17 residues. The V segment lost 5 bases and the J segment 2 bases; nucleotides outside the gene matches: 4. The V gene's germline CDR1 is SGHVS and CDR2 FNYEAQ. The CDR3 DNA reads TGTGCCAGCAGCAGGGGACTAGCGGGAGTAAACACCGGGGAGCTGTTTTTT. Protein: CASSRGLAGVNTGELFF.

DNA for the CDR3: TGTGCCAGCAGCGACCCGACAAGGAACACTGAAGCTTTCTTT. Protein sequence: CASSDPTRNTEAFF. The V gene is TRBV9, the J gene TRBJ1-1, with D hard to call. Trimming left V 3 bases short and J 1 base short, with 10 bases between. This CDR3 spans 14 amino acids. In germline, CDR1 is SGDLS, CDR2 YYNGEE.

The gene calls are TRBV5-1 and TRBJ2-1, with 16 bases lining up with TRBD2. The V gene end was trimmed by 4 bases and the J gene end by 8 bases; junction bases not matched to a gene: 6. The germline CDR1 and CDR2 sequences are SGHRS and YFSETQ. This CDR3 is 16 amino acids long. The CDR3 bases are TGCGCCAGCAGCCGGGGGACTAGCGGGGGGGCAGATGAGCAGTTCTTC. This translates into CASSRGTSGGADEQFF.

The V gene is TRBV29-1, the J gene TRBJ2-2; D uncertain. With 5 bases removed from V and 3 bases from J, the gap between germline ends came to 4 bases. Germline V gene lookup returns CDR1 SQVTM and CDR2 ANQGSEA. The CDR3 has 11 residues. CDR3 sequence: CSVRDTGELFF. The DNA for the CDR3 is TGCAGCGTTAGAGACACCGGGGAGCTGTTTTTT.

V is TRBV4-2 and J is TRBJ2-1; the match to TRBD2 covers 9 bases. The CDR3 sequence is 16 residues long. CDR1 and CDR2 (germline): LGHNA, YNFKEQ. V lost 3 bases, J lost 3 bases, and 6 bases stayed unmatched. The CDR3 nucleotides read TGTGCCAGCAGCCAGACGACTAGCGGAGGCTACAATGAGCAGTTCTTC. It translates to CASSQTTSGGYNEQFF.

This clone came up a few times. The chain employs TRBV4-3 and TRBJ2-7; D is uncertain. From germline, CDR1 is LGHNA and CDR2 YSLEER. The CDR3 is 14 amino acids. Trimming removed 0 bases from V and 3 bases from J, with 9 bases in between. This chain's CDR3 is CASSQDNEIYEQYF. CDR3 sequence (DNA): TGCGCCAGCAGCCAAGATAACGAGATCTACGAGCAGTACTTC.

This clone was observed a single time. The CDR3 region has the DNA TGTGCCAGCAGCGTAAATGGAGGATACACCATATATTTT. Its translation is CASSVNGGYTIYF. This sequence joins TRBV9 and TRBJ1-3; D not certain. This CDR3 contains 13 residues. Trimming took 1 base from V and 8 from J, leaving 10 bases between them. Germline V lookup: CDR1 SGDLS, CDR2 YYNGEE.

This clone appeared once. V gene TRBV5-6 combines with J gene TRBJ2-3; 10 nucleotides match TRBD2. V dropped 4 bases and J dropped 5; count of bases not matched to a gene: 7. Germline CDR1 SGHDT, CDR2 YYEEEE. The length of the CDR3 is 15 residues. DNA for the CDR3: TGTGCCAGCAGCCCGAGCGGGGGGGCCGGAGATACGCAGTATTTT. It translates to CASSPSGGAGDTQYF.

The chain has TRBV11-2 and TRBJ1-2, with 7 bases matching TRBD1. Germline lookup yields CDR1 SGHAT and CDR2 FQNNGV. V gave up 3 bases and J gave up 3 bases; unmatched junction bases: 7. The CDR3 sequence is 15 residues long. This CDR3 is CASSFEGGLDYGYTF. CDR3 DNA sequence: TGTGCCAGCAGCTTCGAAGGGGGCTTAGACTATGGCTACACCTTC.

CDR3 in DNA: TGCGCCAGCACTTCAGACAGGCTGAACACTGAAGCTTTCTTT. Translating gives CASTSDRLNTEAFF. The chain has TRBV4-3 and TRBJ1-1; the D gene is possibly TRBD1 (6 bases). This CDR3 is 14 amino acids long. V was clipped by 7 bases and J by 0 bases, with 12 bases between them. The germline gives CDR1 LGHNA, CDR2 YSLEER.

The V call is TRBV27, the J call TRBJ1-6; D is perhaps TRBD1 (6 bases). CDR1 is MNHEY, CDR2 SMNVEV, per germline (reference sequence). V was cut by 3 bases and J by 9 bases, with 12 bases left in between. This CDR3 has 14 amino acids. This CDR3 reads CASSFRQEISPLHF. The CDR3 DNA sequence: TGTGCCAGCAGTTTCCGACAGGAGATTTCACCCCTCCACTTT.

This chain links TRBV7-9 with TRBJ2-4; a weak D match, TRBD1 (7 bases). CDR1 and CDR2 (germline): SEHNR, FQNEAQ (reference sequence). The CDR3 consists of 18 residues. V was clipped by 5 bases and J by 0 bases, with 20 bases between them. The CDR3 DNA sequence: TGTGCCAGCAGCCCGACGGAGGGGGCGGAACTAGCCAAAAACATTCAGTACTTC. Residues: CASSPTEGAELAKNIQYF.

The chain joins TRBV10-1 to TRBJ2-7; 7 positions match TRBD1. Trimming at V came to 5 bases and at J to 3 bases, leaving 4 bases not matched to a gene. The CDR3 loop spans 13 amino acids. Germline CDR1 reads WNHNN; CDR2 reads SYGVQD (reference sequence). CDR3 protein: CASSRDSSYEQYF. In DNA, the CDR3 is TGCGCCAGCAGTAGGGACAGTAGCTACGAGCAGTACTTC.

This rearrangement joins TRBV19 to TRBJ1-3; TRBD1 agrees at 8 bases. The trim removed 7 bases at V and 2 bases at J, leaving 4 bases unmatched. The CDR3 has 14 amino acids. Germline V lookup: CDR1 LNHDA, CDR2 SQIVND (reference sequence). The CDR3 DNA reads as TGTGCCAGTACGTCGACAGGGGCTGGAAACACCATATATTTT. Translated: CASTSTGAGNTIYF.